A few counts support the clone carrying this T cell receptor (beta chain). Its antigen is still unknown. The data originate from a study of blood T cells in healthy people across ages. General study points: Fewer expanded clones and more diversity marked long-lived versus aged donors. Naive T cell percentage and TCR beta diversity correlated strongly.

The germline V gene encodes CDR1 DFQATT and CDR2 SNEGSKA (reference sequence). The CDR3 sequence is 14 residues long. Deletions cut 1 base from V and 5 bases from J, with 11 bases between. Staff drew ten milliliters of peripheral blood from each donor. It was with a sample-barcoded 5' primer and a J-beta primer mix that a second PCR of roughly 6 to 12 cycles was run. With 12 random nucleotides, a template-switch adaptor tagged each individual cDNA molecule. TCRdb reprocessed the 5' RACE reads via MiXCR and lists one record per CDR3 protein. The data show 550,000 to 700,000 distinct CDR3 sequences, roughly 29% seen once.

The rearrangement uses TRBV20-1 and TRBJ1-4; no clear D gene. The clonotype originates from a woman in her sixties or seventies in good health. The sequenced sample was blood. The CDR3, as DNA: TGCAGTGCTAGAGTAGGTGGTAACAATGAAAAACTGTTTTTT. Protein product: CSARVGGNNEKLFF.